The rows below give T cell receptor beta chains drawn from one sample of a study of T cells in tuberculosis. TCRdb's table, derived via immunoSEQ multiplex PCR, lists solely in-frame clones and lacks some. The table shows some 20,000 clones, with around 89% occurring only once. Sequencing input: PBMCs. The origin of the receptors is a donor under 30 with latent tuberculosis or without tuberculosis infection. The CDR3 runs from the conserved cysteine through the conserved F or W. A D gene is named only where the DNA matches it firmly. For some rows the clone size is stated as once, few or many, or as a class when expanded; others skip it.

V gene	clone size	J gene	D gene	CDR3 protein	CDR3 DNA
TRBV12-5	NA	TRBJ1-2	NA	CASGSRGSLYGYTF	TGTGCTAGTGGTTCCAGGGGATCCCTCTATGGCTACACCTTC
TRBV25-1	NA	TRBJ2-1	NA	CASSPPVYNEQFF	TGTGCCAGCAGTCCGCCAGTCTACAATGAGCAGTTCTTC
TRBV28	NA	TRBJ2-2	TRBD2	CASSSRTSGVSGTGELFF	TGTGCCAGCAGTTCCCGGACTAGCGGGGTATCGGGCACCGGGGAGCTGTTTTTT
TRBV5-1	NA	TRBJ1-2	TRBD1	CASGTGGGYTF	TGCGCCAGCGGGACAGGGGGCGGCTACACCTTC
TRBV27	NA	TRBJ1-5	TRBD1	CASSLSRGGNQPQHF	TGTGCCAGCAGTTTATCCAGGGGGGGCAATCAGCCCCAGCATTTT
TRBV9	NA	TRBJ1-3	TRBD1	CASSVDRASGNTIYF	TGTGCCAGCAGCGTCGACAGGGCCTCTGGAAACACCATATATTTT
TRBV5-6	NA	TRBJ1-1	NA	CASSRGTNTEAFF	TGTGCCAGCAGCAGAGGGACAAACACTGAAGCTTTCTTT
TRBV27	few	TRBJ1-6	NA	CASSFEALADSPLHF	TGTGCCAGCAGTTTCGAGGCCCTCGCCGATTCACCCCTCCACTTT
TRBV6-1	NA	TRBJ2-5	TRBD1	CASSAGQDPRETQYF	TGTGCCAGCAGTGCCGGACAGGACCCCCGGGAGACCCAGTACTTC
TRBV29-1	NA	TRBJ1-3	NA	CSARLGTQLSSGNTIYF	TGCAGCGCCCGGTTGGGCACCCAGCTAAGCTCTGGAAACACCATATATTTT
TRBV7-3	NA	TRBJ1-2	TRBD1	CASSPSAGGDYGYTF	TGTGCCAGCAGCCCGAGTGCAGGGGGCGACTATGGCTACACCTTC
TRBV7-2	NA	TRBJ1-6	NA	CASSLQGSPLHF	TGTGCCAGCAGCTTACAGGGTTCACCCCTCCACTTT
TRBV7-2	once	TRBJ2-3	TRBD2	CASSTNSGGVTDTQYF	TGTGCCAGCAGCACGAATAGCGGGGGGGTCACAGATACGCAGTATTTT
TRBV9	NA	TRBJ1-6	NA	CASSVESGIGGGRINSPLHF	TGTGCCAGCAGCGTAGAATCGGGGATTGGCGGGGGGCGAATTAATTCACCCCTCCACTTT
TRBV5-1	NA	TRBJ2-3	TRBD2	CASSRGTSGVDTQYF	TGCGCCAGCAGCCGCGGGACTAGCGGGGTGGATACGCAGTATTTT
TRBV4-1	NA	TRBJ1-4	TRBD1	CASSPGQAPGEKLFF	TGCGCCAGCAGCCCCGGACAGGCCCCCGGGGAAAAACTGTTTTTT
TRBV19	NA	TRBJ1-2	TRBD1	CASNPTGTGSYGYTF	TGTGCCAGTAACCCCACCGGGACAGGATCCTATGGCTACACCTTC
TRBV2	few	TRBJ1-5	TRBD1	CASSVTQGAAGAQHF	TGTGCCAGCAGCGTGACACAGGGGGCTGCAGGGGCCCAGCATTTT
TRBV5-1	NA	TRBJ1-5	NA	CASSLQGPNQPQHF	TGCGCCAGCAGCTTACAGGGCCCCAATCAGCCCCAGCATTTT
TRBV6-6	NA	TRBJ2-2	TRBD2	CASSFDGGASTGELFF	TGTGCCAGCAGTTTTGACGGGGGGGCTTCTACCGGGGAGCTGTTTTTT
TRBV30	NA	TRBJ1-5	TRBD1	CAWTRGEGQPQHF	TGTGCCTGGACCAGGGGGGAAGGTCAGCCCCAGCATTTT
TRBV18	NA	TRBJ2-3	TRBD1	CASSPRADRGHSDTQYF	TGTGCCAGCTCACCACGAGCGGACAGGGGGCATTCAGATACGCAGTATTTT
TRBV6-6	NA	TRBJ1-1	NA	CASSYSRYSNTEAFF	TGTGCCAGCAGTTACTCCCGATACTCTAACACTGAAGCTTTCTTT
TRBV2	NA	TRBJ2-7	NA	CAGRLRGALEQYF	TGTGCCGGGAGACTCCGGGGGGCCCTCGAGCAGTACTTC
TRBV25-1	NA	TRBJ2-1	TRBD1	CASSDPAGTGGGRNEQFF	TGTGCCAGCAGTGACCCCGCCGGGACAGGGGGCGGAAGAAATGAGCAGTTCTTC
TRBV5-1	NA	TRBJ2-2	TRBD1	CASRPRDRNTGELFF	TGCGCCAGCAGACCCCGGGACAGAAACACCGGGGAGCTGTTTTTT
TRBV15	NA	TRBJ1-5	TRBD1	CATSRSPHRGRGRSNQPQHF	TGTGCCACCAGCAGGTCCCCTCACAGGGGTCGCGGTCGGAGCAATCAGCCCCAGCATTTT
TRBV28	NA	TRBJ1-2	NA	CASSTSGGVGGYTF	TGTGCCAGCAGTACATCCGGCGGGGTTGGTGGCTACACCTTC
TRBV9	NA	TRBJ2-2	NA	CASSSRRALSGELFF	TGTGCCAGCAGCTCACGGCGGGCCCTTTCCGGGGAGCTGTTTTTT
TRBV29-1	NA	TRBJ1-2	NA	CSVERPGDAAREGGYTF	TGCAGCGTTGAACGGCCAGGGGACGCCGCTCGCGAGGGCGGCTACACCTTC
TRBV27	once	TRBJ2-7	TRBD1	CASSPGRPGQGYEQYF	TGTGCCAGCAGCCCGGGCCGCCCGGGACAGGGCTACGAGCAGTACTTC
TRBV7-2	NA	TRBJ2-3	TRBD2	CASSLASGGPGTQYF	TGTGCCAGCAGCTTAGCTAGCGGGGGGCCCGGTACGCAGTATTTT
TRBV6-5	NA	TRBJ1-3	TRBD1	CASSYYRGGNTIYF	TGTGCCAGCAGTTACTACAGGGGTGGAAACACCATATATTTT
TRBV5-6	NA	TRBJ1-2	NA	CASSSFSQVYGYTF	TGTGCCAGCAGCTCCTTTTCGCAGGTCTATGGCTACACCTTC
TRBV9	NA	TRBJ2-1	TRBD2	CASSFRGVAGFSYNEQFF	TGTGCCAGCAGCTTCAGAGGGGTAGCGGGGTTCTCCTACAATGAGCAGTTCTTC
TRBV6-5	NA	TRBJ1-1	NA	CASSYSIREEAFF	TGTGCCAGCAGTTACTCGATTAGGGAGGAAGCTTTCTTT
TRBV7-9	once	TRBJ2-7	NA	CARGGGRAHEQYF	TGTGCCCGTGGGGGGGGCAGGGCCCACGAGCAGTACTTC
TRBV14	NA	TRBJ1-6	NA	CASSPYLQAPLHF	TGTGCCAGCAGCCCCTACCTCCAGGCACCCCTCCACTTT
TRBV5-1	NA	TRBJ1-3	NA	CASSISGSGNTIYF	TGCGCCAGCAGTATTTCGGGATCTGGAAACACCATATATTTT
TRBV2	NA	TRBJ2-7	TRBD1	CASSFTGGAYEQYF	TGTGCCAGCAGCTTCACAGGGGGTGCCTACGAGCAGTACTTC
TRBV5-6	NA	TRBJ1-4	TRBD1	CASSVLRGANEKLFF	TGTGCCAGCAGCGTACTCAGGGGGGCTAATGAAAAACTGTTTTTT
TRBV25-1	NA	TRBJ2-7	TRBD2	CASSESPGLAGPYEQYF	TGTGCCAGCAGTGAATCCCCTGGACTAGCGGGGCCCTACGAGCAGTACTTC
TRBV6-5	NA	TRBJ2-2	TRBD1	CASSWDRTSRELFF	TGTGCCAGCAGTTGGGACAGGACTTCGAGGGAGCTGTTTTTT
TRBV29-1	NA	TRBJ2-4	TRBD2	CSVRPRLAGPNIQYF	TGCAGCGTTCGTCCCCGGCTAGCGGGCCCAAACATTCAGTACTTC
TRBV5-6	NA	TRBJ1-2	TRBD1	CASSLIKGAAAPSYGYTF	TGTGCCAGCAGCCTAATAAAGGGGGCCGCTGCCCCATCCTATGGCTACACCTTC
TRBV30	few	TRBJ1-1	NA	CTYLPIRNTEAFF	TGTACCTACCTACCCATCCGGAACACTGAAGCTTTCTTT
TRBV5-1	NA	TRBJ1-6	TRBD1	CASSSLNIRDSYNSPLHF	TGCGCCAGCAGCTCGTTAAATATACGGGACAGCTATAATTCACCCCTCCACTTT
TRBV13	NA	TRBJ2-5	NA	CASSLAETQYF	TGTGCCAGCAGCTTAGCGGAGACCCAGTACTTC
TRBV2	NA	TRBJ1-2	NA	CASSARGGGGYTF	TGTGCCAGCAGTGCTAGAGGAGGCGGTGGCTACACCTTC
TRBV6-1	NA	TRBJ2-3	TRBD1	CASSQDRGQDTQYF	TGTGCCAGCAGTCAGGACAGGGGTCAAGATACGCAGTATTTT
TRBV6-5	NA	TRBJ1-3	NA	CASSYSRTPGNTIYF	TGTGCCAGCAGTTACTCGCGGACTCCTGGAAACACCATATATTTT
TRBV2	once	TRBJ2-3	TRBD2	CASSPGTSGVSTDTQYF	TGTGCCAGCAGCCCAGGGACTAGCGGGGTTAGCACAGATACGCAGTATTTT
TRBV5-1	NA	TRBJ1-5	TRBD1	CASSPTKAGTGYQPQHF	TGCGCCAGCAGCCCCACTAAGGCCGGGACAGGATATCAGCCCCAGCATTTT
TRBV4-3	NA	TRBJ2-3	NA	CASSQARGPLTDTQYF	TGCGCCAGCAGCCAAGCGCGGGGGCCTCTCACAGATACGCAGTATTTT
TRBV30	NA	TRBJ1-4	TRBD1	CAYEGAEDEKLFF	TGTGCCTATGAGGGGGCGGAAGATGAAAAACTGTTTTTT
TRBV4-3	NA	TRBJ2-3	TRBD1	CASSPQPGTGNTDTQYF	TGCGCCAGCAGCCCGCAACCCGGGACAGGGAACACAGATACGCAGTATTTT
TRBV19	NA	TRBJ1-5	NA	CASSIGGNQPQHF	TGTGCCAGTAGTATTGGCGGGAATCAGCCCCAGCATTTT